This entry concerns a single T cell receptor beta chain. Its antigen remains unidentified. From each donor, an approximately 2.5 ml peripheral blood sample was collected into PAXgene tubes and kept at -80 degrees C. Without T cell sorting, total RNA was isolated from whole blood using the PAXgene blood miRNA kit on an automated QIAcube. Peripheral blood from monozygotic twin pairs concordant or discordant for inflammatory bowel disease was subjected to deep TCRalpha and TCRbeta repertoire profiling with unique molecular barcoding. Smoking habits were recorded for all twin pairs, with individuals classified as current, former or never smokers. The sample is drawn from a study of monozygotic twins with inflammatory bowel disease (dated by TCRdb to the late 2010s). With respect to the entire study: A total of some 30 monozygotic twin pairs were included in the full study, comprising nine German pairs (four IBD-concordant, five IBD-discordant) and 19 IBD-discordant Danish pairs. Each individual had, on average, about 151 000 unique TCRalpha sequences and 181 000 unique TCRbeta sequences available for analysis. The search for disease-associated traits relied mainly on comparing, within discordant pairs, IBD patients with their genetically identical healthy co-twins.

General conclusions and limits of the study: The analysis was unable to tell different T cell subtypes apart. Compared with healthy twins, IBD patients shared fewer clonotypes with other individuals, and the difference was most pronounced in patients with signs of disease activity. No single strong signal or clonotype linked to IBD turned up in the results, so the idea that one exists was not supported. Background noise and inter-individual variability may have been introduced into the repertoires by the differing immunosuppressive treatments among patients. Concordant and discordant twins showed no difference in repertoire similarity, possibly because of limited statistical power. TCRbeta repertoire diversity, by inverse Simpson index, was decreased in IBD patients compared with their healthy co-twins.

Library method: 5' RACE. For each TCR library, approximately 3.5 ug of total RNA was used. For each sample, cDNA synthesis was carried out in eight separate reactions using SMARTScribe reverse transcriptase. During cDNA synthesis, unique molecular identifiers containing a 6-nucleotide sample barcode were introduced by template switching. TCRalpha and TCRbeta cDNA was amplified by two nested PCRs of roughly 15 and 9 cycles, with bead purification after each PCR. Before amplification, cDNA was treated with uracil DNA-glycosylase and purified using the QIAquick PCR purification kit. The second PCR added Illumina TruSeq-compatible adapters along with sample-specific barcodes. Library quality and concentration were checked on TapeStation and Qubit, and libraries were pooled at around 5 ng each. Sequencing of the pooled libraries was done on an Illumina HiSeq2500 single-index Rapid Run using custom sequencing primers and 2 x 100 bp reads. From the authors' description of their analysis: MiGEC version 1.2.6 was used for UMI-based consensus assembly to correct PCR and sequencing errors. V(D)J alignment, clonotype assembly and CDR3 extraction were performed with MiXCR version 2.1.1. Gene usage, clonotype sharing and MAIT/NKT TCR abundance were normalised by analysing the top 1000, 10 000 and 20 000 clonotypes per sample. After downsampling to 27 000 UMIs, diversity was calculated as the inverse Simpson index using the vegan R package. Paired Mann-Whitney U tests on discordant twin pairs were used, with Benjamini-Hochberg multiple-testing correction. TCRdb reprocessed the reads and assigns one entry to each CDR3 protein sequence, leaving out DNA. TCRdb's processing, not the study's, gives the V and J calls here. This sample's clone table shows about 300,000 distinct CDR3 sequences. 5% to 6% of the sample belongs to the ten largest clones.

This sequence was found in a human donor with ulcerative colitis or Crohn's disease, or a healthy co-twin of an affected twin (not recorded which). Sequencing was performed on blood.

CDR3 sequence: CASTQDTAYGYTF. Rearrangement joined TRBV12-3 or TRBV12-4 to TRBJ1-2. The CDR3 runs 13 residues from the cysteine to the phenylalanine. DNA was not recorded.